The 9 T cell receptor beta chains below all came from one sample that was sequenced in a study of T cell repertoires in cytomegalovirus infection. TCRdb ran MiXCR on the reads and lists one entry per CDR3 protein. The sample consists of around 260,000 distinct CDR3 sequences, about 25% of them appearing once. The sequenced sample consisted of PBMCs. The receptors come from a human donor in good health (CMV status not recorded). Some clones in this sample may be carry-over from other donors' samples.

The count of this clonotype is one. Because the CDR3 is missing its conserved closing phenylalanine or tryptophan, this is likely a read error. This chain connects TRBV5-4 to TRBJ2-4; D could derive from TRBD1 or TRBD2 (5 bases each). Germline values: CDR1 SGHNT, CDR2 YYREEE (reference sequence). The CDR3 consists of 16 residues. Trimming took 2 bases from V and 9 from J, leaving 21 bases between them. The CDR3 loop is CASSFPGPTGKVIQYL. The CDR3 coding sequence is TGTGCCAGCAGCTTTCCGGGACCCACGGGGAAAGTCATTCAGTACCTC.

CDR3 nucleotide sequence: TGTGCCAGCAGTTTAGCCGGGACGGCTCAGCCCCAGCATTTT. Translation: CASSLAGTAQPQHF. This chain links TRBV12-3 or TRBV12-4 with TRBJ1-5; a possible D gene is TRBD1 (5 bases). The V and J ends lost 0 bases and 6 bases respectively, with 9 bases between them. This CDR3 has 14 residues.

Turning to this clonotype: A much more abundant neighbour one base away suggests this may be a read error. J is TRBJ2-2 and V is TRBV7-6, with D uncertain. This CDR3 spans 11 amino acids. Germline V gene lookup returns CDR1 SGHVS and CDR2 FNYEAQ. The ends were cut back, 5 bases at V and 4 bases at J, with 2 bases in the middle. In DNA form, the CDR3 reads TGTGCCAGCAGCGGCACCGGGGAGCTGTTTTTT. Its protein is CASSGTGELFF.

This chain joins TRBV11-2 and TRBJ1-2; D uncertain. Trimming took off 3 bases at V and 1 base at J, with 9 bases between the two ends. Germline loops: CDR1 SGHAT, CDR2 FQNNGV. This CDR3 is built from 14 residues. The CDR3 DNA sequence: TGTGCCAGCAGCTTTGGCAGAGTTAACTATGGCTACACCTTC. This translates into CASSFGRVNYGYTF. The whole variable domain, remainder taken from reference TRBV11-2 and TRBJ1-2, is EAGVAQSPRYKIIEKRQSVAFWCNPISGHATLYWYQQILGQGPKLLIQFQNNGVVDDSQLPKDRFSAERLKGVDSTLKIQPAKLEDSAVYLCASSFGRVNYGYTFGSGTRLTVV.

This clonotype has just a few counts. The germline gene is not matched at one end of the junction; a read error may be the cause. The V call is TRBV6-2 or TRBV6-3, the J call TRBJ2-1; 9 positions agree with TRBD2. Germline-derived CDR1 and CDR2 are MNHEY and SVGEGT. The CDR3 contains 11 residues. Here the CDR3 reads CASRSPSGRSF. DNA of the CDR3: TGTGCCAGCAGATCCCCCAGCGGGAGGAGCTTC.

This clonotype was seen a handful of times. The gene calls are TRBV27 and TRBJ2-7; 11 nucleotides agree with TRBD2. CDR1 is MNHEY, CDR2 SMNVEV, per germline (reference sequence). V dropped 5 bases and J dropped 1; count of bases not matched to a gene: 7. The CDR3 is 16 amino acids. The CDR3 is CASSLTGTSGSYEQYF. CDR3 sequence (DNA): TGTGCCAGCAGTCTCACCGGGACTAGCGGTTCCTACGAGCAGTACTTC.

This clonotype was observed at least ten times. The genes are TRBV7-2 and TRBJ2-7; 9 bases fit TRBD2. Germline trimming cut 6 bases from V and 3 bases from J; bases unmatched to any gene: 6. The CDR3 is 14 residues long. Germline values: CDR1 SGHTA, CDR2 FQGNSA. The CDR3 region has the DNA TGTGCCAGCAGGACTAGCGGAGAGGGCTACGAGCAGTACTTC. It translates to CASRTSGEGYEQYF.

At least ten counts were recorded for this clonotype. This chain uses TRBV28 with TRBJ1-2; possibly TRBD1 for D (6 bases). The length of the CDR3 is 16 residues. Germline V CDR1 and CDR2: MDHEN, SYDVKM. V lost 5 bases, J lost 5 bases, and 21 bases lay in between. In nucleotides, the CDR3 is TGTGCCAGCAGTCCGACAGACAGGAGGGCGGAGTATGGCTACACCTTC. Its translation is CASSPTDRRAEYGYTF.

The V call is TRBV18, the J call TRBJ2-7, with 10 bases matching TRBD1. The ends lost 4 bases at V and 5 bases at J; junction bases unmatched: 8. Per germline, CDR1 KGHSH and CDR2 LQKENI. The CDR3 contains 15 residues. As DNA, the CDR3 is TGTGCCAGCTCACAAACGGGACAGGGGAACCACGAGCAGTACTTC. Translating gives CASSQTGQGNHEQYF.